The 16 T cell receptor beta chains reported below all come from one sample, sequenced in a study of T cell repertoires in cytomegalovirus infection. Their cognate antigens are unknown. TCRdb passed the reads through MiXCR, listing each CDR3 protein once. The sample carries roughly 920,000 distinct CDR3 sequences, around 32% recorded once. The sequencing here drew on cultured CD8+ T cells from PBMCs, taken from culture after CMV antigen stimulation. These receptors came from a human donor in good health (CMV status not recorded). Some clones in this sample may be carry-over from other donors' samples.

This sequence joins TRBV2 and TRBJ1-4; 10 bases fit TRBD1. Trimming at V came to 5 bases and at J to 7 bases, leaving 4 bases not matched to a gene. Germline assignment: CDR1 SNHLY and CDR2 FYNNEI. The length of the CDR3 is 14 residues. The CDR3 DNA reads TGTGCCAGCAGTCCGGGACAGGGGACTGAAAAACTGTTTTTT. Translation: CASSPGQGTEKLFF.

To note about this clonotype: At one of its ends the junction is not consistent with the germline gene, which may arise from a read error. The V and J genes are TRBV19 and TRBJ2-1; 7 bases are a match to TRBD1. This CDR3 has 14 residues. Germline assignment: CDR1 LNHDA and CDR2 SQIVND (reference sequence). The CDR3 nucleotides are TGTGTCAGTAGTATGACAGGGTCTAGGAATGAGCAGTTCTTC. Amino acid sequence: CVSSMTGSRNEQFF. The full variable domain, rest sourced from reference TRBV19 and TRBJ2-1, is DGGITQSPKYLFRKEGQNVTLSCEQNLNHDAMYWYRQDPGQGLRLIYYSQIVNDFQKGDIAEGYSVSREKKESFPLTVTSAQKNPTAFYLCVSSMTGSRNEQFFGPGTRLTVL.

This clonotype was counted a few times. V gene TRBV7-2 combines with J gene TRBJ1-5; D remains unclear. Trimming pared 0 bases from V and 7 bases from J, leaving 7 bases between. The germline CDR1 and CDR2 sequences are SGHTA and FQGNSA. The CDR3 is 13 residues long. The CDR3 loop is CASSLASRQPQHF. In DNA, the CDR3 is TGTGCCAGCAGCTTAGCGTCCAGACAGCCCCAGCATTTT.

CDR3 coding DNA: TGTGCCATCAGGACGTCGGATGACTCGAACACCGGGGAGCTGTTTTTT. Protein: CAIRTSDDSNTGELFF. The J gene is TRBJ2-2, the V gene TRBV10-3; D uncertain. CDR1 and CDR2 from the germline V gene are ENHRY and SYGVKD. This CDR3 has 16 amino acids. V lost 6 bases, J lost 0 bases, and 14 bases lay in between.

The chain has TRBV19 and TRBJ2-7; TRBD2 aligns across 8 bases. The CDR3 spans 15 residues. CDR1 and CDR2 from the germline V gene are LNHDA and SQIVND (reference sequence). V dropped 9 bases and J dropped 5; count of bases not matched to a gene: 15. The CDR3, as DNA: TGTGCCAGCCAGAGGCGGGGGGCCAGCCAGGACGAGCAGTACTTC. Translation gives CASQRRGASQDEQYF.

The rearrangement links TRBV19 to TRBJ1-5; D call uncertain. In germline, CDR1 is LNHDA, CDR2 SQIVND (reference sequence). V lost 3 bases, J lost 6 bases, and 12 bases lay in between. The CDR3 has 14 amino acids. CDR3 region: CASSILGLGQPQHF. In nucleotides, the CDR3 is TGTGCCAGTAGTATTTTGGGATTGGGTCAGCCCCAGCATTTT.

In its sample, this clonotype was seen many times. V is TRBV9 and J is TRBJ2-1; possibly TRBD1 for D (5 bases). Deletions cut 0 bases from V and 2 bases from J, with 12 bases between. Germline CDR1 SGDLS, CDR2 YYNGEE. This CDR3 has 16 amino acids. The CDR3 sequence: CASSVGRGLTYNEQFF. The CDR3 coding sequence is TGTGCCAGCAGCGTAGGAAGGGGCCTGACCTACAATGAGCAGTTCTTC.

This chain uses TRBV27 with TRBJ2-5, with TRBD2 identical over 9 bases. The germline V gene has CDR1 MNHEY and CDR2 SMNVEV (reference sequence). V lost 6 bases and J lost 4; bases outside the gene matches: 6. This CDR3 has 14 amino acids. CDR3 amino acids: CASSVAGVLETQYF. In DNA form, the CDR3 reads TGTGCCAGCAGCGTAGCGGGGGTGCTAGAGACCCAGTACTTC.

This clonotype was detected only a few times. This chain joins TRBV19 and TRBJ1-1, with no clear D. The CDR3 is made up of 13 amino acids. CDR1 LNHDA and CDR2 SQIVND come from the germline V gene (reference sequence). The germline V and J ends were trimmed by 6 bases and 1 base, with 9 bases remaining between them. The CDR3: CASSSLPNTEAFF. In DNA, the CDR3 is TGTGCCAGTAGCAGCTTGCCGAACACTGAAGCTTTCTTT.

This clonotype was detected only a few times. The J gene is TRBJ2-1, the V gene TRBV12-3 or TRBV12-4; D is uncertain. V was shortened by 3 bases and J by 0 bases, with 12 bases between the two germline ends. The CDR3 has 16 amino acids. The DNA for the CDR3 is TGTGCCAGCAGTTTCTATCTACCTTACTCCTACAATGAGCAGTTCTTC. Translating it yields CASSFYLPYSYNEQFF.

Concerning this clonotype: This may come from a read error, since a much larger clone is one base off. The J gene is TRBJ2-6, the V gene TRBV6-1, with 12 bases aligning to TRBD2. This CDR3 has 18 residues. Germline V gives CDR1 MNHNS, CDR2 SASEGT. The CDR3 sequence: CASSELAGGPPGTNVLTF. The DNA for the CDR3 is TGTGCCAGCAGTGAACTAGCGGGGGGGCCCCCTGGGACCAACGTCCTGACTTTC.

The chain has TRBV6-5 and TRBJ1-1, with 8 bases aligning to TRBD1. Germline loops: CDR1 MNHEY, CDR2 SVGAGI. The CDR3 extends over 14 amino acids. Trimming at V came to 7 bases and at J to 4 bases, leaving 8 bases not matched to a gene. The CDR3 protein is CASTYQGAITEAFF. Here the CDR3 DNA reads TGTGCCAGCACCTACCAGGGGGCGATCACTGAAGCTTTCTTT.

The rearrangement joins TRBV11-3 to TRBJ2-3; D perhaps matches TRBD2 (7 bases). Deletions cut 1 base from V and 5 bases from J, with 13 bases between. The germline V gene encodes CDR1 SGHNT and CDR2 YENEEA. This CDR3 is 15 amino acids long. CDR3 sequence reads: CASSLVGGRRDTQYF. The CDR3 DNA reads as TGTGCCAGCAGCTTAGTCGGGGGGCGGAGAGATACGCAGTATTTT.

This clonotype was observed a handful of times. CDR3 residues: CASSPGKGITDTQYF. CDR3 bases: TGTGCCAGCAGCCCCGGCAAGGGGATCACAGATACGCAGTATTTT. The chain joins TRBV7-6 to TRBJ2-3, with D tentatively TRBD1 (5 bases). The CDR3 loop spans 15 amino acids. The germline V gene encodes CDR1 SGHVS and CDR2 FNYEAQ. V was shortened by 5 bases and J by 2 bases, with 14 bases between the two germline ends.

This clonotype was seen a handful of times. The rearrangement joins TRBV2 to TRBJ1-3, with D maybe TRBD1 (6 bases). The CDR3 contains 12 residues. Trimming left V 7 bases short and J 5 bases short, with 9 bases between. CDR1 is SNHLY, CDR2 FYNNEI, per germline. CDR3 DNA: TGTGCCAGCATGGGGGCCAGAAACACCATATATTTT. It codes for CASMGARNTIYF.

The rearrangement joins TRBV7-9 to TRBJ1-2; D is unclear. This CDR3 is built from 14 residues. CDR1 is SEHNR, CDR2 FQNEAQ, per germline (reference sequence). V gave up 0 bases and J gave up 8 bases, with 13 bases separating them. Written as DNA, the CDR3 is TGTGCCAGCAGCTTAGCAGGTCCCCACAAGGGCTACACCTTC. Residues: CASSLAGPHKGYTF.